The 11 T cell receptor beta chains given below trace back to one sample, sequenced in a study of blood T cell repertoires in COVID-19. Clones were sequenced by immunoSEQ multiplex PCR, and TCRdb holds only the in-frame ones, with some missing. This table holds 270,000 or so clones, roughly 90% found once. Material for sequencing was PBMCs or T cells enriched from blood (not recorded which). These receptors all come from a man aged 40-49 years who had been exposed to COVID-19.

The chain employs TRBV28 and TRBJ2-1; 9 nucleotides align to TRBD2. Germline-derived CDR1 and CDR2 are MDHEN and SYDVKM. This CDR3 is built from 17 residues. V trimming: 6 bases; J trimming: 5 bases; junction bases outside the gene matches: 14. CDR3 in amino acids: CASRSGLAPAYNNEQFF. The CDR3 DNA is TGTGCCAGCAGAAGCGGACTAGCGCCTGCATATAACAATGAGCAGTTCTTC.

This chain uses TRBV7-9 with TRBJ1-4, with 10 positions matching TRBD1. This CDR3 is 15 amino acids long. CDR1 SEHNR and CDR2 FQNEAQ come from the germline V gene (reference sequence). Trimming removed 6 bases from V and 5 bases from J; junction bases left unmatched: 6. The CDR3 nucleotides are TGTGCCAGCAGTTTACGACAGGGGGCAAATGAAAAACTGTTTTTT. This sequence encodes CASSLRQGANEKLFF.

This chain joins TRBV27 and TRBJ2-3; D possibly corresponds to TRBD2 (6 bases). Germline V lookup: CDR1 MNHEY, CDR2 SMNVEV (reference sequence). Trimming pared 4 bases from V and 5 bases from J, leaving 10 bases between. CDR3 length: 13 residues. The chain's CDR3 is CASSSGAIDTQYF. The CDR3 bases are TGTGCCAGCAGTTCGGGAGCAATAGATACGCAGTATTTT.

V is TRBV7-3 and J is TRBJ2-1; 13 nucleotides agree with TRBD2. Per the germline V gene, CDR1 is SGHTA and CDR2 is FQGTGA. After removal of 4 bases from V and 2 bases from J, the junction contained 5 bases not matched to a gene. CDR3 length: 17 amino acids. CDR3 region: CASSSTGLAGTYNEQFF. The CDR3 bases are TGTGCCAGCAGCTCAACGGGACTAGCGGGAACCTACAATGAGCAGTTCTTC.

The rearrangement joins TRBV7-2 to TRBJ2-3; possibly TRBD1 for D (6 bases). CDR3 size: 16 residues. Looked up from germline, CDR1 is SGHTA and CDR2 is FQGNSA. The V end was cut by 5 bases, the J end by 5 bases, with 20 bases between. CDR3 amino acids: CASSKQGRPVKDTQYF. The CDR3 nucleotides read TGTGCCAGCAGCAAACAGGGCCGACCTGTGAAAGATACGCAGTATTTT.

Remarks on this clone: Other DNA sequences in the same sample also yield this CDR3. The V call is TRBV28, the J call TRBJ1-4, with D perhaps TRBD1 (6 bases). The V gene lost 6 bases and the J gene lost 4 bases, with 12 bases spanning the gap. The CDR3 sequence is 14 residues long. CDR1 is MDHEN and CDR2 is SYDVKM in the germline V gene. The CDR3: CASSSGQLNEKLFF. For the CDR3, the DNA is TGTGCCAGCAGCTCGGGACAACTTAATGAAAAACTGTTTTTT.

The CDR3 DNA reads as TGTGCCAGTAGCTACACAGATACGCAGTATTTT. It codes for CASSYTDTQYF. The chain uses TRBV19 and TRBJ2-3; unclear D gene. CDR1 is LNHDA and CDR2 is SQIVND in the germline V gene (reference sequence). V lost 6 bases to trimming and J lost 2 bases, with 3 bases between them. This CDR3 contains 11 residues.

The rearrangement links TRBV4-1 to TRBJ1-1; weak D call: TRBD1 (5 bases). Germline V gene sequence: CDR1 MGHRA, CDR2 YSYEKL. V lost 1 base and J 1 base, leaving 16 bases between the germline ends. The CDR3 length is 17 residues. This CDR3 reads CASSQVFGGERNTEAFF. The DNA for the CDR3 is TGCGCCAGCAGCCAAGTCTTCGGGGGTGAAAGGAACACTGAAGCTTTCTTT.

V is TRBV7-3 and J is TRBJ2-3, with 9 nucleotides matching TRBD2. Germline CDR1 and CDR2: SGHTA and FQGTGA. Losses at the gene ends were 2 bases for V and 2 bases for J; bases not matched to a gene: 17. This CDR3 has 20 amino acids. The CDR3 DNA is TGTGCCAGCAGCTTATACCCCATCAGTGGCGGGAGGGTCCACACAGATACGCAGTATTTT. This encodes CASSLYPISGGRVHTDTQYF.

CDR3 sequence: CASRPLRDTTNYGYTF. In DNA, the CDR3 is TGTGCCAGCAGACCGTTGAGGGACACCACTAACTATGGCTACACCTTC. This chain uses TRBV7-9 with TRBJ1-2; maybe TRBD1 (6 bases). Looked up from germline, CDR1 is SEHNR and CDR2 is FQNEAQ (reference sequence). The CDR3 totals 16 residues. V was clipped by 6 bases and J by 0 bases, with 17 bases between them.

The V gene is TRBV28, the J gene TRBJ2-7; TRBD1 aligns across 10 bases. Germline V lookup: CDR1 MDHEN, CDR2 SYDVKM. This CDR3 is 15 amino acids long. With V trimmed by 6 bases and J by 3 bases, 8 bases remained unmatched. The CDR3 is CASRPPGQGIYEQYF. The CDR3 nucleotides read TGTGCCAGCAGACCTCCGGGACAGGGGATCTACGAGCAGTACTTC. Using reference TRBV28 and TRBJ2-7 for the parts outside the CDR3, the full variable domain is DVKVTQSSRYLVKRTGEKVFLECVQDMDHENMFWYRQDPGLGLRLIYFSYDVKMKEKGDIPEGYSVSREKKERFSLILESASTNQTSMYLCASRPPGQGIYEQYFGPGTRLTVT.